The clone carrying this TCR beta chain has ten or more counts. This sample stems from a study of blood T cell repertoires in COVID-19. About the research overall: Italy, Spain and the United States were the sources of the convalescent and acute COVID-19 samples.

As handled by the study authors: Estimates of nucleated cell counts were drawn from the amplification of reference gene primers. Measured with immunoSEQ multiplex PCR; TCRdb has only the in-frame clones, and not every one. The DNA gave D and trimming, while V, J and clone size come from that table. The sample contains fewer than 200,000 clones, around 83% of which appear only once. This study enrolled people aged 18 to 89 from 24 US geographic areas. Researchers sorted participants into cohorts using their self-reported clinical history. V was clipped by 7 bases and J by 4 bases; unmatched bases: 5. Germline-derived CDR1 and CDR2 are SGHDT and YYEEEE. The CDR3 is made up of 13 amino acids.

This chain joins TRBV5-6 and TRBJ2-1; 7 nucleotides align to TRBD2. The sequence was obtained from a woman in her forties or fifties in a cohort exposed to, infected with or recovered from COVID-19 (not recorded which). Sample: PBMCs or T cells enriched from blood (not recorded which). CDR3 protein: CASGRATYNEQFF. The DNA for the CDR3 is TGTGCCAGCGGGAGGGCCACTTACAATGAGCAGTTCTTC.